These 2 T cell receptor beta chains came from one sample sequenced in a study of T cells in Graves' hyperthyroidism and ophthalmopathy. Amplified TCR beta CDR3 regions derived from RNA transcripts. Initially, a first-round RT-PCR of the TCR CDR3 employed the HTBI primer set. Each CDR3 protein is one row after TCRdb ran MiXCR on the multiplex PCR reads. This sample carries about 400,000 distinct CDR3 sequences, approximately 14% of them seen once, and the ten largest clones take about 14%. The sequenced sample was blood. These receptors came from a woman between 18 and 30 years old with Graves' hyperthyroidism.

The J gene is TRBJ1-4, the V gene TRBV6-1; a weak D match, TRBD1 (6 bases). The CDR3 totals 17 residues. Germline lookup yields CDR1 MNHNS and CDR2 SASEGT. V was shortened by 8 bases and J by 5 bases, with 24 bases between the two germline ends. The CDR3 reads CASSPMEATGRNEKLFF. CDR3 DNA sequence: TGTGCCAGCTCCCCGATGGAGGCGACAGGCCGAAATGAAAAACTGTTTTTT.

This clonotype has a handful of counts. This chain links TRBV19 with TRBJ2-3, with a tentative D call TRBD2 (5 bases). The germline V gene encodes CDR1 LNHDA and CDR2 SQIVND (reference sequence). This CDR3 spans 16 amino acids. Trimming removed 1 base at V and 1 base at J, with 12 bases between. CDR3 loop: CASSIAAAPRTDTQYF. The DNA for the CDR3 is TGTGCCAGTAGTATAGCAGCGGCACCGCGCACAGATACGCAGTATTTT.